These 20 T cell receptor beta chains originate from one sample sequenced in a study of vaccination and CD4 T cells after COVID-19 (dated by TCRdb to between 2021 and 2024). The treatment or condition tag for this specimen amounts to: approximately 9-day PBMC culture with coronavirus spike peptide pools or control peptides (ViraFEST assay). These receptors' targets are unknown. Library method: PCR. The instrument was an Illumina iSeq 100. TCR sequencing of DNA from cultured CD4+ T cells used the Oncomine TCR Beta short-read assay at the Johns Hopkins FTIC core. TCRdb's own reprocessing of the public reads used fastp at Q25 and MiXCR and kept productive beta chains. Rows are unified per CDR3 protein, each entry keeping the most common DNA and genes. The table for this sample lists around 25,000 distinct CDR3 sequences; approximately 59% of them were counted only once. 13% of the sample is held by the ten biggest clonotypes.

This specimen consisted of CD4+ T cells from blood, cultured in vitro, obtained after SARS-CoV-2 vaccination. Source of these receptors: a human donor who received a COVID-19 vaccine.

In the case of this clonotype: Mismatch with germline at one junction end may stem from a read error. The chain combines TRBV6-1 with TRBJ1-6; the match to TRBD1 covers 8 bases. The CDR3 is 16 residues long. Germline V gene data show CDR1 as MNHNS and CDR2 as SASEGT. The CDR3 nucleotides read TGTGCCAGCAGGGAACACGGACAGGGAGTTAATTTACCCCTCCACTTT. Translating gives CASREHGQGVNLPLHF.

The CDR3 DNA reads TGTGCCAGCAGTGAATTTGGAGGGCGGGGGGTTGTCACTGAAGCTTTCTTT. Translating it yields CASSEFGGRGVVTEAFF. This chain connects TRBV25-1 to TRBJ1-1, with a possible D match to TRBD1 (5 bases). This CDR3 region has 17 residues. CDR1 and CDR2 (germline): MGHDK, SYGVNS. V was clipped by 1 base and J by 4 bases, with 19 bases between them.

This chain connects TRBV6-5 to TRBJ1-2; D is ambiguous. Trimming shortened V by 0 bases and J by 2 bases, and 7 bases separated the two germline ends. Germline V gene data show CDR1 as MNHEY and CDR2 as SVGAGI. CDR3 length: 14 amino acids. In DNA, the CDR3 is TGTGCCAGCAGTTACTCAATTGGGAACTATGGCTACACCTTC. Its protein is CASSYSIGNYGYTF.

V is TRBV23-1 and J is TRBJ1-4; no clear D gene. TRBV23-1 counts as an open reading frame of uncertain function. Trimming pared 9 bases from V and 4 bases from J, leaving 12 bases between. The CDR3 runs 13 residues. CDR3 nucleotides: TGCGCCAGGGATCAGACTCTTAATGAAAAACTGTTTTTT. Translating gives CARDQTLNEKLFF.

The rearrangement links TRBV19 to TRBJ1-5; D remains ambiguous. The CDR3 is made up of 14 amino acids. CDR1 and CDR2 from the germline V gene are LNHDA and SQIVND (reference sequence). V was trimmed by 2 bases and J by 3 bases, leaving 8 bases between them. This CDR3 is CASSIPGFNQPQHF. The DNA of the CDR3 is TGTGCCAGTAGTATACCTGGGTTCAATCAGCCCCAGCATTTT.

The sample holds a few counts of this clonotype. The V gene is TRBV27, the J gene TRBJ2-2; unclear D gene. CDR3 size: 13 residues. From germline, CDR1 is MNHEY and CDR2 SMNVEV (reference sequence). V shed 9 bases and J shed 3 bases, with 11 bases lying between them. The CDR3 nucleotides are TGTGCCAGTCACGGGCTCCACACCGGGGAGCTGTTTTTT. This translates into CASHGLHTGELFF.

CDR3 loop: CSARGDSQETQYF. CDR3 sequence (DNA): TGCAGTGCTAGGGGGGACAGTCAAGAGACCCAGTACTTC. The chain joins TRBV20-1 to TRBJ2-5; TRBD1 agrees at 7 bases. Germline CDR1 and CDR2: DFQATT and SNEGSKA (reference sequence). V gave up 3 bases and J gave up 2 bases; unmatched junction bases: 3. This CDR3 comprises 13 residues.

The CDR3 reads CASSESLATEQFF. The CDR3, as DNA: TGTGCCAGCAGTGAGTCCCTAGCAACCGAGCAGTTCTTC. The chain combines TRBV2 with TRBJ2-1, with TRBD2 as a possible D gene (5 bases). The V gene's germline CDR1 is SNHLY and CDR2 FYNNEI. This CDR3 is 13 amino acids long. Trimming removed 3 bases from V and 10 bases from J, with 13 bases in between.

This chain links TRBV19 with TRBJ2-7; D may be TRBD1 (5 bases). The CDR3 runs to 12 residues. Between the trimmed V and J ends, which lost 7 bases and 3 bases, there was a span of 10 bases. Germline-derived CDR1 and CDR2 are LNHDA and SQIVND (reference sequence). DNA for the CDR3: TGTGCCAGTACTGACAGTTTCTACGAGCAGTACTTC. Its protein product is CASTDSFYEQYF.

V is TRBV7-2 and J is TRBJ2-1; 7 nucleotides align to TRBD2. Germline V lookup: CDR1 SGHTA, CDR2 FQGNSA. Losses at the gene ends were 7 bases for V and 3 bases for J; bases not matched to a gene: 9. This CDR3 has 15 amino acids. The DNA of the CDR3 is TGTGCCAGCACCACCGGGACTATCATCTACAATGAGCAGTTCTTC. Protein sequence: CASTTGTIIYNEQFF.

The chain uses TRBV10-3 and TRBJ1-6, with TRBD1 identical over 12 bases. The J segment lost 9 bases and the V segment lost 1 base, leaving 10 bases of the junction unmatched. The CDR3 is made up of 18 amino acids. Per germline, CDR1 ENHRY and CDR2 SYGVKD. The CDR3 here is CAISELGQGAGGGSPLHF. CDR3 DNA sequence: TGTGCCATCAGTGAGTTGGGACAGGGGGCAGGTGGGGGTTCACCCCTCCACTTT.

CDR3 nucleotides: TGTGCCAGCAGCACTGGGGACACTGAAGCTTTCTTT. Amino acids: CASSTGDTEAFF. This chain joins TRBV6-1 and TRBJ1-1; D gene uncertain. CDR3 length equals 12 residues. The V and J ends lost 6 bases and 3 bases respectively, with 8 bases between them. CDR1 MNHNS and CDR2 SASEGT come from the germline V gene.

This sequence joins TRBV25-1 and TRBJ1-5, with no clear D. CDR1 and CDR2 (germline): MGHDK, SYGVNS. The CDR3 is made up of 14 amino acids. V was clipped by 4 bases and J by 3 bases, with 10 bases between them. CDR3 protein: CASSADGPNQPQHF. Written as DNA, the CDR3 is TGTGCCAGCAGTGCGGACGGCCCCAATCAGCCCCAGCATTTT.

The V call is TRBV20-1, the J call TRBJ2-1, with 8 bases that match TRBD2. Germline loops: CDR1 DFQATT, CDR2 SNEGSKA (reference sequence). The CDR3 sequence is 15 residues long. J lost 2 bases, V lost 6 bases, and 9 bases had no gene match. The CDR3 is CSAASGGGPYNEQFF. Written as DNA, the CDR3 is TGCAGTGCCGCTAGCGGCGGGGGGCCCTACAATGAGCAGTTCTTC.

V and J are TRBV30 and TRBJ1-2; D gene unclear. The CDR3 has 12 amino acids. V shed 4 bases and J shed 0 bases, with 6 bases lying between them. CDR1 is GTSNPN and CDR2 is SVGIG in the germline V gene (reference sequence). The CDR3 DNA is TGTGCCTGGACATCAACTAACTATGGCTACACCTTC. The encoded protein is CAWTSTNYGYTF.

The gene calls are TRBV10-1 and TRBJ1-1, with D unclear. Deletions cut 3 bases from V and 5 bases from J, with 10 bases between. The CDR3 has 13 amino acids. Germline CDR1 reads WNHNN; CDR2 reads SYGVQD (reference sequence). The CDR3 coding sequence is TGCGCCAGCAGTGATACGGGTAAGACTGAAGCTTTCTTT. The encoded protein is CASSDTGKTEAFF.

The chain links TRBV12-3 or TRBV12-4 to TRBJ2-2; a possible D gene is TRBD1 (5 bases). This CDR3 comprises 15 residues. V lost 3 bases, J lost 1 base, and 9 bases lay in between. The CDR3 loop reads CASSFRQRNTGELFF. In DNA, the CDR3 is TGTGCCAGCAGTTTTCGACAGAGGAACACCGGGGAGCTGTTTTTT.

The DNA for the CDR3 is TGTGCCGTAAACAGGGAGATGGCCACTGAAGCTTTCTTT. Encoded protein: CAVNREMATEAFF. V is TRBV30 and J is TRBJ1-1; tentatively, D is TRBD1 (6 bases). V was cut by 8 bases and J by 4 bases, with 17 bases left in between. The CDR3 consists of 13 residues. Germline assignment: CDR1 GTSNPN and CDR2 SVGIG (reference sequence).

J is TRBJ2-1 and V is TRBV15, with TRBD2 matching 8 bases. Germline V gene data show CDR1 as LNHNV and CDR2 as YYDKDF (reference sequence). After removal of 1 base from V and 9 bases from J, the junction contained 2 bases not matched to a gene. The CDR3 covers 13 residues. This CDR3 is CATSRVRGGEQFF. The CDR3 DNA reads TGTGCCACCAGCAGAGTTCGGGGGGGTGAGCAGTTCTTC.

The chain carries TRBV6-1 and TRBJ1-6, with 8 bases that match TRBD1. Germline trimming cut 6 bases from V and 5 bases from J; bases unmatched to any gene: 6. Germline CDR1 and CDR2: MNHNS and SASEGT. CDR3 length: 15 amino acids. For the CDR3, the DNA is TGTGCCAGCAGCCTGGACAGGGAAAATAATTCACCCCTCCACTTT. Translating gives CASSLDRENNSPLHF.